This entry features one T cell receptor (beta chain) sequence. This record comes from a study of CD8 T cells in Susac syndrome. CDR3 length equals 13 residues. V lost 5 bases to trimming and J lost 0 bases, with 8 bases between them. Germline CDR1 and CDR2: SEHNR and FQNEAQ (reference sequence). RNA, at about 0.45 to 1 ug, was reverse transcribed with random hexamers. MiXCR, applied by TCRdb to the immunoSEQ multiplex PCR reads, yields one record per CDR3 protein. The table has about 200,000 distinct CDR3 sequences, 90% to 95% seen once. This receptor was identified in a human donor with multiple sclerosis. The chain combines TRBV7-9 with TRBJ2-7; no firm D call. Sequenced sample: CD4+ T cells from PBMCs. This CDR3 reads CASSGHNSYEQYF. CDR3 DNA: TGTGCCAGCAGCGGGCACAACTCCTACGAGCAGTACTTC.